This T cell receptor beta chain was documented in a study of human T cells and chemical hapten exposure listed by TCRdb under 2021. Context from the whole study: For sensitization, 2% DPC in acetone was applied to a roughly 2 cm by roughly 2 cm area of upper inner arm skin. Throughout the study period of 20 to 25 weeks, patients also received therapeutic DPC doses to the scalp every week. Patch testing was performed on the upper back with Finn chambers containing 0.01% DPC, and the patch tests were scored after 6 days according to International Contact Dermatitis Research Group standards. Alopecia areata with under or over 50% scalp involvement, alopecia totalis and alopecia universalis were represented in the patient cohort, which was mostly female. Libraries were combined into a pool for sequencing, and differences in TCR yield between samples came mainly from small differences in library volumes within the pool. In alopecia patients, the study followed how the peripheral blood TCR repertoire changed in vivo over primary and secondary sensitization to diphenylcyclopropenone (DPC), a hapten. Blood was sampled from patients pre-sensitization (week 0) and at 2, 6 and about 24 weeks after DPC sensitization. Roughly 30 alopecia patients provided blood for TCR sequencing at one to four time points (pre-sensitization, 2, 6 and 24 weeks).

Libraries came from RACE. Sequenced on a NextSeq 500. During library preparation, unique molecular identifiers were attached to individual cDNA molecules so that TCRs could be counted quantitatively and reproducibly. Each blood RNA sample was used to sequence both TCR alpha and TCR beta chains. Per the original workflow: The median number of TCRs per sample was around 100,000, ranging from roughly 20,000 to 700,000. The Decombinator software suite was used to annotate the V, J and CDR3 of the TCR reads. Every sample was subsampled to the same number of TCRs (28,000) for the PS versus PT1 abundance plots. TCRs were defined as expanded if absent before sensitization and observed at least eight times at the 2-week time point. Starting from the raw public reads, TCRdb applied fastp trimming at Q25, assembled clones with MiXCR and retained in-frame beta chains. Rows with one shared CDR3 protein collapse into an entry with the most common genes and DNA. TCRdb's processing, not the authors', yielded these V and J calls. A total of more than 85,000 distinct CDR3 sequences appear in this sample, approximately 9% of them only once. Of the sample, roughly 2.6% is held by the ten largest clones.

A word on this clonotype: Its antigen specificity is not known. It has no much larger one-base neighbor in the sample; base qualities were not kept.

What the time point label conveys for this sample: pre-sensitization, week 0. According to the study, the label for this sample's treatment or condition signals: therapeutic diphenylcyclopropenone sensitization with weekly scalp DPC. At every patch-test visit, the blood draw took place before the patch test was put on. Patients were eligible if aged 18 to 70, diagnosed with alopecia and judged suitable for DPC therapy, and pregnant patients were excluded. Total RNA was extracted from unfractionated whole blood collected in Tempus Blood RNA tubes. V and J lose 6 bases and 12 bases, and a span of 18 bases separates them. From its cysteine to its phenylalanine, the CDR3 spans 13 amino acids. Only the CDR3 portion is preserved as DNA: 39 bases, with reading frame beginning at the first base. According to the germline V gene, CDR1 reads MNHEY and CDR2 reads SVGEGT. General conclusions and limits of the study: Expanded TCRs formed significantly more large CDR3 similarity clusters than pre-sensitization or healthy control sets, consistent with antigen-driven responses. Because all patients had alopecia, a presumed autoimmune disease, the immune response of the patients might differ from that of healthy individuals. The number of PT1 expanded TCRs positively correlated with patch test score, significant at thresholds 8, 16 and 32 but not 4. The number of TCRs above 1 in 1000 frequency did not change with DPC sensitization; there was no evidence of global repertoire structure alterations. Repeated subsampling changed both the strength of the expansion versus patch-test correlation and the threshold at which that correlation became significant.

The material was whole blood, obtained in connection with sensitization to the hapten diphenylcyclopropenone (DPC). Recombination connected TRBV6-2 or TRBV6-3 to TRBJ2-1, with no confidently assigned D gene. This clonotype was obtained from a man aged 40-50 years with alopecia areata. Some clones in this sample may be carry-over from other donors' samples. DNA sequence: TGTGCCAGCAGCCGCCCGGAGAGAAAGGGGCAGTTCTTC. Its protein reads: CASSRPERKGQFF.